The clone carrying this T cell receptor beta chain has just one count. No antigen is known for it. The sample's time point: 20-29 weeks after completion of therapy. These transplant recipients had drug-resistant or recurrent cytomegalovirus infection. The CDR3 is made up of 14 amino acids. V shed 3 bases and J 1 base; nucleotides not matched to a gene: 3. Germline CDR1 LNHDA, CDR2 SQIVND (reference sequence). This specimen comes from a study of T cell therapy after organ transplantation. General study findings and limits: Post-therapy CD8 clonality change correlated inversely with pretherapy clonality.

The method was immunoSEQ multiplex PCR; TCRdb's version includes in-frame clones alone and lacks a portion of them. The data hold about 21,000 clones, with roughly 89% observed a single time. This chain joins TRBV19 and TRBJ2-7, with 7 bases that match TRBD1. Sequencing was performed on CD8+ T cells from blood, taken after autologous CMV-specific T cell therapy. The sequence was collected from a human patient who had received a solid organ transplant and had CMV disease. These T cells may partly come from the graft donor. The CDR3 DNA sequence: TGTGCCAGTAGTATTGGGACAGCATCCTACGAGCAGTACTTC. It yields the protein CASSIGTASYEQYF. Full variable domain (outside the CDR3, taken from reference TRBV19 and TRBJ2-7): DGGITQSPKYLFRKEGQNVTLSCEQNLNHDAMYWYRQDPGQGLRLIYYSQIVNDFQKGDIAEGYSVSREKKESFPLTVTSAQKNPTAFYLCASSIGTASYEQYFGPGTRLTVT.